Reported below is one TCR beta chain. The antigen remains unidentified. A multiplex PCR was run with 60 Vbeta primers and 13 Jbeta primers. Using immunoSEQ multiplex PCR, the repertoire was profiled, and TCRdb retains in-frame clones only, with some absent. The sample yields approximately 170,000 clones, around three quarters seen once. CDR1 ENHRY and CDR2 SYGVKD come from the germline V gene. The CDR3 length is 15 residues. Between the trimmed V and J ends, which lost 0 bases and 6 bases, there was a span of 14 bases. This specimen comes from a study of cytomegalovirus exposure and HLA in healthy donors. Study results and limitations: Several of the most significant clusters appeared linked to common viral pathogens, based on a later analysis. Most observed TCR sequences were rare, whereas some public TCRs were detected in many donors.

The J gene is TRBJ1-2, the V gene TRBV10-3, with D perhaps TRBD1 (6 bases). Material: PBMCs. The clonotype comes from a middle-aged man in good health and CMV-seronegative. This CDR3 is CAISESTGGIDGYTF. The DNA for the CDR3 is TGTGCCATCAGTGAGTCGACAGGCGGAATCGATGGCTACACCTTC.